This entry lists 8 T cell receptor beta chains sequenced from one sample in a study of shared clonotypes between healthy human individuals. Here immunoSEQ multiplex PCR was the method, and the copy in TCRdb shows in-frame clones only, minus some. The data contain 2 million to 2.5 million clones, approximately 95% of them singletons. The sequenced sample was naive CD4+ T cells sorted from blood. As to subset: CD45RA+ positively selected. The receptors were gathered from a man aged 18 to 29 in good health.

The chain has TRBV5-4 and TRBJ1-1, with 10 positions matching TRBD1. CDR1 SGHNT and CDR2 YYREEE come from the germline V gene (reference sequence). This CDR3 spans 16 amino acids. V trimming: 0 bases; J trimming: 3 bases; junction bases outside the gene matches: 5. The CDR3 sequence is CASSLGRGTGDTEAFF. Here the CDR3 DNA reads TGTGCCAGCAGCTTGGGCCGGGGGACAGGGGACACTGAAGCTTTCTTT.

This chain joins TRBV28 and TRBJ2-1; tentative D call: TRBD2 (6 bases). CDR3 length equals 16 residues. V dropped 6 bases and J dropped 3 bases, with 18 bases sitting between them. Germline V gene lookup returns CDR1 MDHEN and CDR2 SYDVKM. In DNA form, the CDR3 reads TGTGCCAGCAGCAACGCGCTAGCGATGAGCTACAATGAGCAGTTCTTC. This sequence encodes CASSNALAMSYNEQFF.

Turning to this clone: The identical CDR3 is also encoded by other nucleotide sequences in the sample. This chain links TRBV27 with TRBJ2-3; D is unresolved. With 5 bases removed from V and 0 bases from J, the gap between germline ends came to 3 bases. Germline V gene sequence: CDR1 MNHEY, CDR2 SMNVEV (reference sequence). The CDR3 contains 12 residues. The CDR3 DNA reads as TGTGCCAGCAGTCCTAGCACAGATACGCAGTATTTT. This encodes CASSPSTDTQYF.

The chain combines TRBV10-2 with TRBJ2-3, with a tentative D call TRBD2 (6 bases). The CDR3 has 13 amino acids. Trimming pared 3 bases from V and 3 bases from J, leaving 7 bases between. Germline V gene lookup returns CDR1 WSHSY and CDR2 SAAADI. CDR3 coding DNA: TGCGCCAGCAGTGACCGGGAGACAGATACGCAGTATTTT. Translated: CASSDRETDTQYF.

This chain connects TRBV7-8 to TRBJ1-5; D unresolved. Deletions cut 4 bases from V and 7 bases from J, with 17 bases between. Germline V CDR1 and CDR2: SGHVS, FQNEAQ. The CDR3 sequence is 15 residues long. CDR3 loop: CASSSEVGGRQPQHF. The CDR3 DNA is TGTGCCAGCAGCTCAGAAGTGGGCGGAAGGCAGCCCCAGCATTTT.

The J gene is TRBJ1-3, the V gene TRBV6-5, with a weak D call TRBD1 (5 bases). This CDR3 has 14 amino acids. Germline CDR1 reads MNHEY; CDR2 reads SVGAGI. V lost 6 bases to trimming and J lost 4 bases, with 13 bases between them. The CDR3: CASSRSRGGNTIYF. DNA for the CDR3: TGTGCCAGCAGCAGATCGAGGGGCGGAAACACCATATATTTT.

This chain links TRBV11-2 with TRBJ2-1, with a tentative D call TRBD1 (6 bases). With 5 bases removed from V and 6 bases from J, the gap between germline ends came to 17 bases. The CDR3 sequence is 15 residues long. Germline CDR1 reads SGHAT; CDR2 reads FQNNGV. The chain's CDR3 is CASSPGTLLGNEQFF. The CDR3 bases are TGTGCCAGCAGCCCCGGGACACTTCTGGGCAATGAGCAGTTCTTC.

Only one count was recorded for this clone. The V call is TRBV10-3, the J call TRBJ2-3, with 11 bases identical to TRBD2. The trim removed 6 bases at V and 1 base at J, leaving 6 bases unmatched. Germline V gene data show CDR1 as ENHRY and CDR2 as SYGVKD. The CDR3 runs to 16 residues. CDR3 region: CAISLAGGLGTDTQYF. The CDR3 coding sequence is TGTGCCATCAGCTTAGCGGGAGGGTTAGGCACAGATACGCAGTATTTT.